This record looks at one T cell receptor beta chain sequence and its context. This clonotype was observed a few times. Its antigen remains unidentified. Base qualities were left out, and no much larger clone turns up one base away. CDR1 is given as LGHNA and CDR2 as YNFKEQ, both from the germline V gene. Its CDR3 holds 17 amino acids, cysteine through phenylalanine. Only the CDR3 DNA stays, 51 bases, in frame from base 1. Trimming accounts for 2 bases at V and 2 bases at J, while the number of junction bases matched to no gene is 8. This entry comes from a study of T-cell reconstitution after alpha-beta-depleted transplantation in children listed by TCRdb under 2016. With regard to the full study: Using TCR repertoire profiling, the study quantitatively followed how T-cell immune reconstitution unfolded in children after TCRalphabeta/CD19-depleted allogeneic hematopoietic cell transplantation. What the work shows at the level of the full study, not this receptor alone: Over the following months the frequencies of hyperexpanded clones went down, and after one year T-cell counts and TCRbeta diversity were mostly credited to newly produced T cells. The apparently early recovery of alphabetaT-cell counts about two months after transplant reportedly depended on only several hundred rapidly expanded clones that came from non-depleted graft cells. In some patients, the high TCRbeta diversity seen at day 60 was put down to recipient T cells and intrathymic progenitors that had survived conditioning.

The treatment or condition label corresponds to: allogeneic hematopoietic cell transplantation with graft depleted of TCRalphabeta T cells and CD19 B cells. The children who served as transplant recipients had been given grafts of TCRalphabeta/CD19-depleted allogeneic hematopoietic cells. The library was generated by PCR. Sequencing instrument: Illumina HiSeq 2500. TCR libraries were prepared with molecular barcoding, using unique molecular identifiers to normalize TCRbeta repertoire quantification. TCRdb took the public reads, trimmed them with fastp at Q25, ran MiXCR for clone calling and kept in-frame beta chains. A single entry per CDR3 protein holds the most common genes and DNA from its merged rows. For this sample the table gives about 200,000 distinct CDR3 sequences, of which roughly 6.3% were detected only once. 4.5% of the sample comes from the top ten.

This receptor was identified in a girl less than two years old with combined immunodeficiency, due to receive a stem cell transplant. The chain employs TRBV4-2 and TRBJ2-5; 10 central bases correspond to TRBD2. Sequenced material: PBMCs, taken before TCRalphabeta/CD19-depleted stem cell transplant. The DNA sequence is as follows: TGTGCCAGCAGCCAACCCGGACTAGCGGCTTTTCAAGAGACCCAGTACTTC. This is translated as CASSQPGLAAFQETQYF.